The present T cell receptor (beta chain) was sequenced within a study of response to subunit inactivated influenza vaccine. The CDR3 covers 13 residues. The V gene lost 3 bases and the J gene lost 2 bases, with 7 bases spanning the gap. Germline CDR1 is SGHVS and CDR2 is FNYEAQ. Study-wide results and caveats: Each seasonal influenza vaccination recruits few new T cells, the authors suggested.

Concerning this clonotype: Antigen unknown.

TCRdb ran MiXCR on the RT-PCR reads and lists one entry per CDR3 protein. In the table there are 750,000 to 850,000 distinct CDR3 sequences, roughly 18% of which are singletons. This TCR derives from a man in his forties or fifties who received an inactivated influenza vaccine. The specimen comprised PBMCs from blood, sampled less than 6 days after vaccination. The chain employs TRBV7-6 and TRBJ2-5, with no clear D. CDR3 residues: CASSFRLQETQYF. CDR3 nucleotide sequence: TGTGCCAGCAGCTTCCGGTTACAAGAGACCCAGTACTTC.